This T cell receptor (beta chain) was obtained from a study of cytomegalovirus exposure and HLA in healthy donors. Study as a whole: The platform used for the approximately 130 validation repertoires matched that of the 666 first-cohort repertoires, a later analysis reported. Whole-study findings and limits: The CMV antigen specificity of a few CMV-associated chains was confirmed through in vitro analysis.

Details on this clone: Its antigen is undetermined. At one end the junction does not follow the germline gene, possibly because of a read error.

The germline V gene has CDR1 SSHAT and CDR2 FNYEAQ (reference sequence). This CDR3 spans 15 amino acids. Sequenced by immunoSEQ multiplex PCR; TCRdb stores in-frame clones only, minus some. The sample contains some 170,000 clones, less than 90% of which appear only once. The receptor's source is a man in his thirties or forties in good health and CMV-seropositive. V gene TRBV7-7 combines with J gene TRBJ2-5; TRBD1 matches 10 bases. Source material: PBMCs. CDR3 bases: TGTGCTAGCAGCCGGGACAGGGGCCCCCAAGAGACCCAGTACTTC. Its protein is CASSRDRGPQETQYF.